The rows below give T cell receptor beta chains drawn from one sample of a study of T cells in Graves' hyperthyroidism and ophthalmopathy. TCRdb analysed the multiplex PCR reads with MiXCR anew, one entry per CDR3 protein. The top ten clones hold 45% to 50% of a sample with approximately 530,000 distinct CDR3 sequences, 15% to 20% of them seen once. The specimen was blood. These receptors were taken from a man aged 35 to 55 with Graves' ophthalmopathy. CDR3s include the opening cysteine and the closing phenylalanine or tryptophan. Each record gives: clone size, D gene, J gene, V gene, CDR3 protein, CDR3 DNA. D genes are given only for firm matches. Expanded clones get a size class; other rows say once, few or many, or leave the size out.

clone_size: few
d_call: -
j_call: TRBJ2-2
v_call: TRBV5-1
cdr3_aa: CASRRMVTGELFF
cdr3_nt: TGCGCCAGCAGACGGATGGTCACCGGGGAGCTGTTTTTT

clone_size: many
d_call: -
j_call: TRBJ1-5
v_call: TRBV12-3/TRBV12-4
cdr3_aa: CASSLADNYNQPQHF
cdr3_nt: TGTGCCAGCAGTTTAGCGGACAACTACAATCAGCCCCAGCATTTT

clone_size: many
d_call: TRBD2
j_call: TRBJ2-2
v_call: TRBV2
cdr3_aa: CASSALSFGSGSGGGELFF
cdr3_nt: TGTGCCAGCAGTGCCTTGTCCTTCGGGAGCGGGAGTGGTGGCGGGGAGCTGTTTTTT

clone_size: -
d_call: -
j_call: TRBJ2-2
v_call: TRBV4-3
cdr3_aa: CASSQRSVLNTGELFF
cdr3_nt: TGCGCCAGCAGCCAACGGAGCGTACTGAACACCGGGGAGCTGTTTTTT

clone_size: many
d_call: TRBD2
j_call: TRBJ2-3
v_call: TRBV3-1
cdr3_aa: CASSQGGTSADTQYF
cdr3_nt: TGTGCCAGCAGCCAAGGGGGGACTAGCGCAGATACGCAGTATTTT

clone_size: -
d_call: TRBD2
j_call: TRBJ2-1
v_call: TRBV5-4
cdr3_aa: CASSKTSEYNEQFF
cdr3_nt: TGTGCCAGCAGCAAGACTAGCGAATACAATGAGCAGTTCTTC

clone_size: many
d_call: TRBD1
j_call: TRBJ2-7
v_call: TRBV3-1
cdr3_aa: CASSRSTGGTYEQYF
cdr3_nt: TGTGCCAGCAGCCGTTCGACAGGGGGGACCTACGAGCAGTACTTC

clone_size: many
d_call: -
j_call: TRBJ2-2
v_call: TRBV30
cdr3_aa: CAWSIYETSNTGELFF
cdr3_nt: TGTGCCTGGAGTATTTATGAGACCTCGAACACCGGGGAGCTGTTTTTT

clone_size: few
d_call: -
j_call: TRBJ1-6
v_call: TRBV28
cdr3_aa: CASSLASQGSPLHF
cdr3_nt: TGTGCCAGCAGTTTAGCCTCCCAGGGTTCACCCCTCCACTTT

clone_size: -
d_call: -
j_call: TRBJ1-4
v_call: TRBV9
cdr3_aa: CASSVGGGSNEKLFF
cdr3_nt: TGTGCCAGCAGCGTAGGCGGCGGATCAAATGAAAAACTGTTTTTT

clone_size: few
d_call: -
j_call: TRBJ2-6
v_call: TRBV27
cdr3_aa: CASSFLGSNVLTF
cdr3_nt: TGTGCCAGCAGTTTTTTAGGTTCCAACGTCCTGACTTTC

clone_size: few
d_call: -
j_call: TRBJ2-3
v_call: TRBV3-1
cdr3_aa: CASSQDSADTQYF
cdr3_nt: TGTGCCAGCAGCCAAGATAGTGCGGATACGCAGTATTTT

clone_size: few
d_call: -
j_call: TRBJ1-3
v_call: TRBV19
cdr3_aa: CASSMTGATSGNTIYF
cdr3_nt: TGTGCCAGTAGTATGACGGGGGCAACCTCTGGAAACACCATATATTTT

clone_size: many
d_call: -
j_call: TRBJ2-3
v_call: TRBV7-2
cdr3_aa: CASSFYTDTQYF
cdr3_nt: TGTGCCAGCAGCTTCTACACAGATACGCAGTATTTT